The present TCR beta chain was sequenced within a study of blood T cells in healthy people across ages. The study isolated at least 6 million PBMCs from each sample. On this clonotype: The antigen is not known. A much larger clone differs by one base, so this may be a read error.

PCR was performed a second time for roughly 7 to 11 cycles using a sample-barcoded 5' primer and a J-beta primer mix. TCRdb analysed the 5' RACE reads with MiXCR anew, one entry per CDR3 protein. The table has about 770,000 distinct CDR3 sequences, 40% to 50% seen once. Regarding the study as a whole: The fall in TCR beta diversity per million T cells was roughly linear with age. CMV status of donors was unknown, possibly confounding expanded clonotype changes.

Sequenced input: blood. The source is a man in his 60s in good health.

The CDR3 loop is CASSPNWTVFNEQYF. The CDR3, as DNA: TGTGCCAGCAGCCCCAATTGGACAGTATTCAATGAGCAGTACTTC. This sequence joins TRBV5-6 and TRBJ2-5; D possibly corresponds to TRBD1 (6 bases). Germline loops: CDR1 SGHDT, CDR2 YYEEEE. The V end was cut by 4 bases, the J end by 11 bases, with 24 bases between. CDR3 size: 15 residues.